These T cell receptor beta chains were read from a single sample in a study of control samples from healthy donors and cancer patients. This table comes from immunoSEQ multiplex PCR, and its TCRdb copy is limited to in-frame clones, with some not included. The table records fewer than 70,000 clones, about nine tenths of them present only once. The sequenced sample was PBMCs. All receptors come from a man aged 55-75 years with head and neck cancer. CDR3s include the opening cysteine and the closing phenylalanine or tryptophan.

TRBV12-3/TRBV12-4 CASSLAEVSPLHF
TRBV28 CASTEGVPNTEAFF
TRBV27 CASSPGPQSSYNSPLHF
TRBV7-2 CASSLVAGISMNTEAFF
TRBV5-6 CASSPSGVGTQYF
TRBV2 CARDTGSGGYTF
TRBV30 CAWSGQSNTEAFF
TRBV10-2 CASSWTGDNEQYF
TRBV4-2 CASSSTTIGGTQYF
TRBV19 CASSPGGRVVEQYF
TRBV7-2 CASSFSGRALNEQFF
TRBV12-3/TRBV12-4 CASSWRGPAFF
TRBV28 CATGTSLGLYEQYF
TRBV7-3 CASSLQGAVDEQFF
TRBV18 CASSPRGDSTDTQYF
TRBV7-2 CASSSPGPTLYGYTF
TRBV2 CASRSGTIYSYEQYF